A single sample gave rise to the 12 T cell receptor beta chains below, sequenced in a study of Ad26.COV2.S vaccination and SARS-CoV-2 variants. Produced via immunoSEQ multiplex PCR; TCRdb's table is partial and in-frame only. The profile shows about 430,000 clones, around 90% of them singletons. Treatment given: some 20 received Ad26.COV2.S at low or high dose, single or two shots; roughly 5 received placebo; per-sample allocation not given. Each sample was drawn 63 days after the first injection (of vaccine or placebo). The sequencing used peripheral blood, collected in a trial of Ad26.COV2.S vaccine versus placebo. The origin of the receptors is a person aged 18-65 years who received the Ad26.COV2.S COVID-19 vaccine or a placebo.

This clone has only one observation. J is TRBJ1-1 and V is TRBV28; tentative D call: TRBD1 (6 bases). This CDR3 has 17 amino acids. Trimming took off 8 bases at V and 11 bases at J, with 33 bases between the two ends. Germline-derived CDR1 and CDR2 are MDHEN and SYDVKM. The CDR3 reads CASRPSSHAGTPVWAFF. The CDR3 DNA follows: TGTGCCAGCCGCCCTTCTTCGCACGCCGGGACACCTGTCTGGGCTTTCTTT. The entire variable domain, with the rest obtained from reference TRBV28 and TRBJ1-1, is as follows: DVKVTQSSRYLVKRTGEKVFLECVQDMDHENMFWYRQDPGLGLRLIYFSYDVKMKEKGDIPEGYSVSREKKERFSLILESASTNQTSMYLCASRPSSHAGTPVWAFFGQGTRLTVV.

The chain uses TRBV6-2 or TRBV6-3 and TRBJ2-7, with 9 positions matching TRBD2. Germline V gene sequence: CDR1 MNHEY, CDR2 SVGEGT. The CDR3 is 16 residues long. Trimming cost V 4 bases and J 2 bases; bases outside gene matches: 9. The CDR3 loop reads CASSSVSGRLAYEQYF. DNA of the CDR3: TGTGCCAGCAGTTCGGTCAGCGGGAGGTTGGCCTACGAGCAGTACTTC.

The V gene is TRBV19, the J gene TRBJ2-1; 8 nucleotides line up with TRBD1. V dropped 5 bases and J dropped 3; count of bases not matched to a gene: 6. Germline CDR1 reads LNHDA; CDR2 reads SQIVND (reference sequence). The CDR3 loop spans 15 amino acids. The CDR3 spells CASSSGTGDYNEQFF. In DNA, the CDR3 is TGTGCCAGTAGTTCGGGGACAGGAGACTACAATGAGCAGTTCTTC.

Written as DNA, the CDR3 is TGTGCCACCAGTGATAATACTAGCGGGAGGGGAGGCAATGAGCAGTTCTTC. Its translation: CATSDNTSGRGGNEQFF. V and J are TRBV24-1 and TRBJ2-1, with 13 bases lining up with TRBD2. This CDR3 is 17 amino acids long. Germline V lookup: CDR1 KGHDR, CDR2 SFDVKD. J gave up 6 bases and V 3 bases, and 7 bases lay outside the gene matches.

The rearrangement joins TRBV28 to TRBJ1-2, with a possible D match to TRBD1 (5 bases). This CDR3 is 13 amino acids long. Trimming left V 5 bases short and J 6 bases short, with 13 bases between. The V gene's germline CDR1 is MDHEN and CDR2 SYDVKM. The CDR3 bases are TGTGCCAGCAGTGTGCGGGACGCGAATGGCTACACCTTC. Translating it yields CASSVRDANGYTF.

The J gene is TRBJ2-3, the V gene TRBV5-1, with D tentatively TRBD1 (5 bases). V gave up 4 bases and J gave up 0 bases, with 15 bases separating them. Germline V gene data show CDR1 as SGHRS and CDR2 as YFSETQ. CDR3 size: 16 residues. CDR3 sequence reads: CASSGAQFSSTDTQYF. DNA of the CDR3: TGCGCCAGCAGCGGGGCACAGTTTTCTAGCACAGATACGCAGTATTTT. The variable domain in full, completed from reference TRBV5-1 and TRBJ2-3, reads KAGVTQTPRYLIKTRGQQVTLSCSPISGHRSVSWYQQTPGQGLQFLFEYFSETQRNKGNFPGRFSGRQFSNSRSEMNVSTLELGDSALYLCASSGAQFSSTDTQYFGPGTRLTVL.

The CDR3 coding sequence is TGTGCCAGCAGTTACCCCAGGGGGGGCTCTGGGGCCAACGTCCTGACTTTC. Its translation is CASSYPRGGSGANVLTF. This chain links TRBV6-2 or TRBV6-3 with TRBJ2-6; D is possibly TRBD1 or TRBD2 (7 bases each). CDR1 is MNHEY and CDR2 is SVGEGT in the germline V gene. The V end lost 2 bases, the J end lost 0 bases, and 11 bases lay between the germline ends. This CDR3 region has 17 residues.

As concerns this clone: The sample contains more than one DNA sequence encoding this CDR3. The chain has TRBV7-9 and TRBJ2-4, with unresolved D. In germline, CDR1 is SEHNR, CDR2 FQNEAQ (reference sequence). The CDR3 loop spans 13 amino acids. V gave up 6 bases and J gave up 0 bases, with 6 bases separating them. The CDR3 DNA is TGTGCCAGCAGTGGGTTAGCCAAAAACATTCAGTACTTC. It encodes CASSGLAKNIQYF. Using reference TRBV7-9 and TRBJ2-4 for the parts outside the CDR3, the full variable domain is DTGVSQNPRHKITKRGQNVTFRCDPISEHNRLYWYRQTLGQGPEFLTYFQNEAQLEKSRLLSDRFSAERPKGSFSTLEIQRTEQGDSAMYLCASSGLAKNIQYFGAGTRLSVL.

A few counts support this clone. This CDR3 reads CASSSQLAGITDTQYF. CDR3 in DNA: TGCGCCAGCAGCTCGCAACTAGCGGGTATCACAGATACGCAGTATTTT. The V gene is TRBV5-1, the J gene TRBJ2-3, with 9 bases that match TRBD2. Germline values: CDR1 SGHRS, CDR2 YFSETQ. V dropped 3 bases and J dropped 2; count of bases not matched to a gene: 7. The CDR3 runs to 16 residues.

This clone was seen once. The V and J genes are TRBV3-1 (or the pseudogene TRBV3-2) and TRBJ2-7, with 8 bases matching TRBD1. The CDR3 contains 15 residues. Germline CDR1 and CDR2: LGHDT and YNNKEL (reference sequence). With V trimmed by 4 bases and J by 2 bases, 7 bases remained unmatched. In DNA, the CDR3 is TGTGCCAGCAGCCGTGGGACAGGCGGCACCTACGAGCAGTACTTC. Its translation: CASSRGTGGTYEQYF.

The gene calls are TRBV5-8 and TRBJ2-7, with D hard to call. CDR3 length: 11 amino acids. In germline, CDR1 is SGHTS, CDR2 YDEGEE. V was clipped by 4 bases and J by 3 bases, with 5 bases between them. CDR3 sequence (DNA): TGTGCCAGCAGCCCGCTCTACGAGCAGTACTTC. Its translation: CASSPLYEQYF.

The chain joins TRBV4-3 to TRBJ1-2; 8 nucleotides agree with TRBD1. Germline CDR1 LGHNA, CDR2 YSLEER. Germline trimming cut 3 bases from V and 4 bases from J; bases unmatched to any gene: 4. The CDR3 runs to 14 residues. In DNA form, the CDR3 reads TGCGCCAGCAGCCAGGATACAGGGGGCTATGGCTACACCTTC. As protein: CASSQDTGGYGYTF.